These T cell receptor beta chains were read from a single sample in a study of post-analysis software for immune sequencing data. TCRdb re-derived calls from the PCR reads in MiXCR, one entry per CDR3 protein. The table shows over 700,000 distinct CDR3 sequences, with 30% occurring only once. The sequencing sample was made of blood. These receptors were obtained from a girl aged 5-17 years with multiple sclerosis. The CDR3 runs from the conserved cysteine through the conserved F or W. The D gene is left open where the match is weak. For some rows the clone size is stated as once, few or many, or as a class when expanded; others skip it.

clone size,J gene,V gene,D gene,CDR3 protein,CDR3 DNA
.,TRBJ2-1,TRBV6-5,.,CASSPLGGGDEQFF,TGTGCCAGCAGTCCTTTGGGTGGCGGGGATGAGCAGTTCTTC
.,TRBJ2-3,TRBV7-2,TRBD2,CASSLFAGGEDTQYF,TGTGCCAGCAGCTTATTTGCGGGAGGGGAAGATACGCAGTATTTT
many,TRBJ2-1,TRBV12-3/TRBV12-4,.,CASSLPGVFYNEQFF,TGTGCCAGCAGTTTACCAGGGGTGTTCTACAATGAGCAGTTCTTC
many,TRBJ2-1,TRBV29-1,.,CNAREGAYEQFF,TGCAACGCCCGGGAAGGGGCCTATGAGCAGTTCTTC
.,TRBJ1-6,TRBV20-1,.,CSARLSLYNSPLHF,TGCAGTGCTAGGCTCAGCCTCTATAATTCACCCCTCCACTTT
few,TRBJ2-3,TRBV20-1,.,CSARDGNTQYF,TGCAGTGCTAGAGATGGAAATACGCAGTATTTT
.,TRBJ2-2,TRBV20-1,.,CSAPGTLNTGELFF,TGCAGTGCGCCCGGGACTCTGAACACCGGGGAGCTGTTTTTT
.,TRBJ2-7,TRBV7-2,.,CASSFRPQQLYEQYF,TGTGCCAGCAGCTTCCGGCCCCAACAGCTCTACGAGCAGTACTTC
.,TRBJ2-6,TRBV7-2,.,CASSFQGTGGANVLTF,TGTGCCAGCAGCTTTCAGGGGACGGGAGGGGCCAACGTCCTGACTTTC
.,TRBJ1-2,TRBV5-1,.,CASSLGTSPYGYTF,TGCGCCAGCAGCCTCGGGACAAGTCCCTATGGCTACACCTTC
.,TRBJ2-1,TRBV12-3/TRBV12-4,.,CASGREDNEQFF,TGTGCCAGCGGGAGAGAGGACAATGAGCAGTTCTTC
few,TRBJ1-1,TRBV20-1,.,CSASNVGLNTEAFF,TGCAGTGCTAGCAATGTGGGACTAAACACTGAAGCTTTCTTT
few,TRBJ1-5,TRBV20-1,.,CSVTVGSGSNQPQHF,TGCAGTGTTACTGTGGGGTCTGGTAGCAATCAGCCCCAGCATTTT
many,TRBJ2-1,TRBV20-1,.,CSASGVTLYNEQFF,TGCAGTGCTAGTGGCGTGACCCTCTACAATGAGCAGTTCTTC
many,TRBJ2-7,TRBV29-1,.,CSVEDPTNEQYF,TGCAGCGTTGAAGATCCGACGAACGAGCAGTACTTC
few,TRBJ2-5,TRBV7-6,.,CASSPTSPGQETQYF,TGTGCCAGCAGCCCCACCTCCCCGGGGCAAGAGACCCAGTACTTC
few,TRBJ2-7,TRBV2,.,CASMGSEQYF,TGTGCCAGCATGGGCTCCGAGCAGTACTTC
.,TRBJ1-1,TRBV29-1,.,CSVETAGNTEAFF,TGCAGCGTTGAAACGGCAGGGAACACTGAAGCTTTCTTT
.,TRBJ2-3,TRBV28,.,CASYSGKETDTQYF,TGTGCCAGTTATTCAGGGAAAGAGACAGATACGCAGTATTTT
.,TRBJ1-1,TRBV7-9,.,CASSLAGRLGEGTEAFF,TGTGCCAGCAGCTTAGCGGGCAGGCTGGGGGAAGGCACTGAAGCTTTCTTT
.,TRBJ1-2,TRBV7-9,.,CASSPRGANGYTF,TGTGCCAGCAGCCCCCGAGGGGCCAATGGCTACACCTTC
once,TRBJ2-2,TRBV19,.,CATMPRGRNTGELFF,TGTGCCACCATGCCCAGGGGCCGGAACACCGGGGAGCTGTTTTTT
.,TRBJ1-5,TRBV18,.,CASSLDRSKQPQHF,TGTGCCAGCTCTCTAGACAGGTCTAAGCAGCCCCAGCATTTT
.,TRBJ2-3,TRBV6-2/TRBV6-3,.,CASGSQSTDTQYF,TGTGCCAGCGGCTCACAGAGCACAGATACGCAGTATTTT
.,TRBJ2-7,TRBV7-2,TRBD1,CASSLQGAISYEQYF,TGTGCCAGCAGCTTACAGGGGGCTATCAGCTACGAGCAGTACTTC
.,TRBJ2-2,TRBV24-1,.,CATSDGTTNTGELFF,TGTGCCACCAGTGACGGGACAACGAACACCGGGGAGCTGTTTTTT
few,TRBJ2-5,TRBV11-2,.,CASGLASGMQGGTQYF,TGTGCCAGCGGCTTAGCCTCGGGGATGCAGGGTGGGACCCAGTACTTC
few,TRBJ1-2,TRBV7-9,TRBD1,CASSSDRGGYTF,TGTGCCAGCAGCTCGGACAGGGGTGGCTACACCTTC
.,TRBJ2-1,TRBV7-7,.,CASSGIGHSNEQFF,TGTGCCAGCAGCGGGATAGGGCATTCCAATGAGCAGTTCTTC
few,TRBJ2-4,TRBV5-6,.,CASSRRGLAKNIQYF,TGTGCCAGCAGCCGCAGGGGTTTAGCCAAAAACATTCAGTACTTC
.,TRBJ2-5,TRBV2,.,CASDSPQETQYF,TGTGCCAGCGATAGCCCCCAAGAGACCCAGTACTTC
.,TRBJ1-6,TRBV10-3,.,CAISEVQHNSPLHF,TGTGCCATCAGTGAAGTGCAGCATAATTCACCCCTCCACTTT
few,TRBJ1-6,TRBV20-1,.,CSARDWGLRNSPLHF,TGCAGTGCTAGAGATTGGGGGTTGCGAAATTCACCCCTCCACTTT
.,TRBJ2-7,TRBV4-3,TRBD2,CASSQDLAGAYEQYF,TGCGCCAGCAGCCAAGATCTAGCGGGGGCCTACGAGCAGTACTTC
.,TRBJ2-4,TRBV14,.,CASSQMGLTEKKGIQYF,TGTGCCAGCAGCCAGATGGGACTGACGGAGAAAAAAGGCATTCAGTACTTC
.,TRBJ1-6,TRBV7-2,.,CASSLGQGSPLHF,TGTGCCAGCAGCTTAGGGCAGGGGTCACCCCTCCACTTT
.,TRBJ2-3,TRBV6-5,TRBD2,CAGRLAGTDTQYF,TGTGCCGGCCGACTAGCGGGAACAGATACGCAGTATTTT
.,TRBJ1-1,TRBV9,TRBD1,CASSSQGVRNTEAFF,TGTGCCAGCAGCTCTCAGGGGGTACGAAACACTGAAGCTTTCTTT
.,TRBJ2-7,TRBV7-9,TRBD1,CASSPLSGGAYEQYF,TGTGCCAGCAGCCCCCTTTCAGGGGGTGCCTACGAGCAGTACTTC
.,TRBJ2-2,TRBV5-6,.,CASRTRLVVRELFF,TGTGCCAGCAGGACACGACTAGTCGTTCGGGAGCTGTTTTTT
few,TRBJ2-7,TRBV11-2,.,CASSSGPRDHSYEQYF,TGTGCCAGCAGCTCGGGCCCCCGGGACCACTCCTACGAGCAGTACTTC
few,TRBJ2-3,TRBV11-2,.,CASSLERRTDTQYF,TGTGCCAGCAGCTTAGAGCGTCGCACAGATACGCAGTATTTT
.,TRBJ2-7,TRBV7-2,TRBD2,CASSFSSGKNEQYF,TGTGCCAGCAGCTTCTCTAGCGGGAAAAATGAGCAGTACTTC
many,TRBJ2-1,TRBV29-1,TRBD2,CSALFAGGGNEQFF,TGCAGCGCCCTCTTTGCGGGAGGCGGGAATGAGCAGTTCTTC
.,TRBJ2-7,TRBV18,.,CASSPRMAGDQNEQYF,TGTGCCAGCTCACCCCGGATGGCGGGCGACCAAAACGAGCAGTACTTC
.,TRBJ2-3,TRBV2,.,CARGTDTQYF,TGTGCCAGGGGCACAGATACGCAGTATTTT
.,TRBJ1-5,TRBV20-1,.,CSTRGQGRNQPQHF,TGCAGTACTAGGGGCCAGGGACGCAATCAGCCCCAGCATTTT
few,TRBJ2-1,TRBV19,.,CASSIAPPNEQFF,TGTGCCAGTAGTATAGCCCCCCCCAATGAGCAGTTCTTC
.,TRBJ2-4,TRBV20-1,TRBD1,CSTNIGTGGDIQYF,TGCAGCACCAATATTGGGACAGGCGGAGACATTCAGTACTTC